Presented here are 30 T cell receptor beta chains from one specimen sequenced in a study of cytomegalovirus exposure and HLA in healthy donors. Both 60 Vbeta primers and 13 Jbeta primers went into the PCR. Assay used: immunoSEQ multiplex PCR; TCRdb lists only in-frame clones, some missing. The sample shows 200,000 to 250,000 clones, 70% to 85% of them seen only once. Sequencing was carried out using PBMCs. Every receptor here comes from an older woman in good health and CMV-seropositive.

In DNA, the CDR3 is TGTGCCAGTAGTACCCGAGAGACTGAAGCTTTCTTT. Translated: CASSTRETEAFF. The chain employs TRBV19 and TRBJ1-1, with D unresolved. CDR3 length equals 12 residues. The V end lost 4 bases, the J end lost 5 bases, and 8 bases lay between the germline ends. The germline V gene encodes CDR1 LNHDA and CDR2 SQIVND (reference sequence).

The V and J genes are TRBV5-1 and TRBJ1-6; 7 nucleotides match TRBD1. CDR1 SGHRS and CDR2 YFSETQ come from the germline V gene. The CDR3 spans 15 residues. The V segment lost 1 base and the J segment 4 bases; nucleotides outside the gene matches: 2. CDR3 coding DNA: TGCGCCAGCAGCTTGTCGGGACAGTATAATTCACCCCTCCACTTT. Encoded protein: CASSLSGQYNSPLHF.

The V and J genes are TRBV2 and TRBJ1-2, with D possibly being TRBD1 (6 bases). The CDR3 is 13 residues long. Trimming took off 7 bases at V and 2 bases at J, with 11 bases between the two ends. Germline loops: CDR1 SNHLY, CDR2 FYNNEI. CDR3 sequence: CASTMDSNYGYTF. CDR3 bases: TGTGCCAGCACTATGGACAGCAACTATGGCTACACCTTC.

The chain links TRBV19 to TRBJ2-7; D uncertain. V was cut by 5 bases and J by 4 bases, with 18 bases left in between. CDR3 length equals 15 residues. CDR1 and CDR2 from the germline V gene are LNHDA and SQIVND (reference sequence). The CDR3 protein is CASSGASPLTYEQYF. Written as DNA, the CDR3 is TGTGCCAGTAGTGGCGCGAGTCCCCTGACTTACGAGCAGTACTTC.

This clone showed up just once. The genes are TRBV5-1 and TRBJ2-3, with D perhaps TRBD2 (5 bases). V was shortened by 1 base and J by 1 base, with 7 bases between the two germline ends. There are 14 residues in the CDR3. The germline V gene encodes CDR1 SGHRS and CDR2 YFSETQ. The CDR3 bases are TGCGCCAGCAGCTTGCAGGAGGGCACAGATACGCAGTATTTT. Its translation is CASSLQEGTDTQYF.

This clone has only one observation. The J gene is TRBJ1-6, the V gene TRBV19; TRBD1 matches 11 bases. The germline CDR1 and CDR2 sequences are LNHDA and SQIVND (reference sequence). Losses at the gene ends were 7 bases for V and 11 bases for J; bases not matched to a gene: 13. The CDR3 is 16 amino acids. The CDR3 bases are TGTGCCAGTAACAGAAGAGGGACAGGGGGTAGTGCACCCCTCCACTTT. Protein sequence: CASNRRGTGGSAPLHF.

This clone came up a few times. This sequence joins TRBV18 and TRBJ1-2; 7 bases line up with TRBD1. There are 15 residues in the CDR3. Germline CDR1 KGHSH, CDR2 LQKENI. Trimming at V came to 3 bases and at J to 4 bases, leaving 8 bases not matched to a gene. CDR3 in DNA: TGTGCCAGCTCACCCTGGGACAGAGATCCCTATGGCTACACCTTC. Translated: CASSPWDRDPYGYTF.

The CDR3, as DNA: TGTGCCATCAGTGGTACAAACACCGGGGAGCTGTTTTTT. Translated: CAISGTNTGELFF. The J gene is TRBJ2-2, the V gene TRBV10-3; D gene uncertain. From germline, CDR1 is ENHRY and CDR2 SYGVKD. Trimming removed 4 bases at V and 2 bases at J, with 5 bases between. The CDR3 covers 13 residues.

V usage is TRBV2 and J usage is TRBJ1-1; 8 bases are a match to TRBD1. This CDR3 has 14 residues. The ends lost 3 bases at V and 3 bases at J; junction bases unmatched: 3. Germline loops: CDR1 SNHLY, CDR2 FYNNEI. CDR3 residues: CASSDGQGHTEAFF. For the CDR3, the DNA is TGTGCCAGCAGTGACGGACAGGGCCACACTGAAGCTTTCTTT. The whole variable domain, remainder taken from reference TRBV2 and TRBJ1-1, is EPEVTQTPSHQVTQMGQEVILRCVPISNHLYFYWYRQILGQKVEFLVSFYNNEISEKSEIFDDQFSVERPDGSNFTLKIRSTKLEDSAMYFCASSDGQGHTEAFFGQGTRLTVV.

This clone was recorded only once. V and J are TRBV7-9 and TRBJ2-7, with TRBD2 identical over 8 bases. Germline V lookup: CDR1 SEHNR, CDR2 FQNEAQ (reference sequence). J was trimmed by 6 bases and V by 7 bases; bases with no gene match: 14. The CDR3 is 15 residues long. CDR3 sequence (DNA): TGTGCCAGCAACCGTCCGTCGAGCGGGAGTACCGAGCAGTACTTC. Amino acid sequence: CASNRPSSGSTEQYF.

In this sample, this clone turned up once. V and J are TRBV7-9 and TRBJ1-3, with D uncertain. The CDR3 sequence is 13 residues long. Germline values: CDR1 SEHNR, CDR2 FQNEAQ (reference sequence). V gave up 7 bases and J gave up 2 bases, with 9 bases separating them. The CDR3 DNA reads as TGTGCCAGCACCCTGGGAGCTGGAAACACCATATATTTT. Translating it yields CASTLGAGNTIYF. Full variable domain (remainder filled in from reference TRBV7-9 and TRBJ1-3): DTGVSQNPRHKITKRGQNVTFRCDPISEHNRLYWYRQTLGQGPEFLTYFQNEAQLEKSRLLSDRFSAERPKGSFSTLEIQRTEQGDSAMYLCASTLGAGNTIYFGEGSWLTVV.

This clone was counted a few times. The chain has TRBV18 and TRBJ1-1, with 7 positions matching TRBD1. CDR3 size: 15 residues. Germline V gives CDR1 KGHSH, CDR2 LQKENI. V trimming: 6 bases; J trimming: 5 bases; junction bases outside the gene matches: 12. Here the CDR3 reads CASSRFQGEGTEAFF. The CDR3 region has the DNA TGTGCCAGCTCCAGGTTCCAGGGGGAAGGAACTGAAGCTTTCTTT.

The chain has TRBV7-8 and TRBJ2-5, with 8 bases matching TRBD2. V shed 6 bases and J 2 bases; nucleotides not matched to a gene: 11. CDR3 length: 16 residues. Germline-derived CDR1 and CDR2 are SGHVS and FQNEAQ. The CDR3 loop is CASSPRPAGAQETQYF. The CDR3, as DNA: TGTGCCAGCAGTCCACGACCAGCGGGGGCTCAAGAGACCCAGTACTTC.

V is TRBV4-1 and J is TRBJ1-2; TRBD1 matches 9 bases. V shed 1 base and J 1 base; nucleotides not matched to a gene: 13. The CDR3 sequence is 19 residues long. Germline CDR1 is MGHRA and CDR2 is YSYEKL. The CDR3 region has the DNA TGCGCCAGCAGCCAAGGGCGGGTCGACAGGGGGGCCATTAACTATGGCTACACCTTC. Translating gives CASSQGRVDRGAINYGYTF.

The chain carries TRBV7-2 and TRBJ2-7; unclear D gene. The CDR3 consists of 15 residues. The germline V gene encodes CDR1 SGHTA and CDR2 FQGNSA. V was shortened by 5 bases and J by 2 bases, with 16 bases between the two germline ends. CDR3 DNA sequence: TGTGCCAGCAGCACCGAAGTTGTGTCAGCCTACGAGCAGTACTTC. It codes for CASSTEVVSAYEQYF. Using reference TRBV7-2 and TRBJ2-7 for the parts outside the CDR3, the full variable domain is GAGVSQSPSNKVTEKGKDVELRCDPISGHTALYWYRQSLGQGLEFLIYFQGNSAPDKSGLPSDRFSAERTGGSVSTLTIQRTQQEDSAVYLCASSTEVVSAYEQYFGPGTRLTVT.

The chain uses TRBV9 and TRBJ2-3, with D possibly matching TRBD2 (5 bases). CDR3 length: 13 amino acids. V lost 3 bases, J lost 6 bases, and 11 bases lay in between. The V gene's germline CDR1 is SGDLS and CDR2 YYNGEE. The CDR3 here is CASSATSPDTQYF. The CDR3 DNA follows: TGTGCCAGCAGCGCTACTAGTCCGGATACGCAGTATTTT.

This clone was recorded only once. Here the CDR3 DNA reads TGTGCCAGCAGCTTGGGGGGGGCGACAGGGGACTATGGCTACACCTTC. It specifies CASSLGGATGDYGYTF. The chain carries TRBV5-4 and TRBJ1-2; 8 bases map to TRBD1. Germline CDR1 SGHNT, CDR2 YYREEE (reference sequence). Germline trimming cut 0 bases from V and 3 bases from J; bases unmatched to any gene: 7. The CDR3 runs 16 residues.

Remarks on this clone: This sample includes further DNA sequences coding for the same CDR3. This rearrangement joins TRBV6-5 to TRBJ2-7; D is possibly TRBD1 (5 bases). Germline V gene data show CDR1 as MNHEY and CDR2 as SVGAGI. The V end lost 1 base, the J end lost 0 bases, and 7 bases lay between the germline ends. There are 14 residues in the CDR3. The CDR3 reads CASSYLDSSYEQYF. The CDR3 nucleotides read TGTGCCAGCAGTTACTTAGACAGCTCCTACGAGCAGTACTTC.

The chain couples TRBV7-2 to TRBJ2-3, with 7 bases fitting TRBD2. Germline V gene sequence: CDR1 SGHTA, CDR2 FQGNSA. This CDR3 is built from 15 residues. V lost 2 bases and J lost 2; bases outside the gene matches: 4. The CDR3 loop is CASSLSGTNTDTQYF. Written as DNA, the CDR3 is TGTGCCAGCAGCTTATCGGGGACTAACACAGATACGCAGTATTTT.

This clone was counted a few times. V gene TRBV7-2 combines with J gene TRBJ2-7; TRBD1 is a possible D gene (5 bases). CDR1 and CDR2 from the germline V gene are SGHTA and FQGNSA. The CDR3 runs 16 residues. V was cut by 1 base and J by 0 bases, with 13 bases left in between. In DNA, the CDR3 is TGTGCCAGCAGCTTAGGGGGCTTTATGGGCTCCTACGAGCAGTACTTC. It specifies CASSLGGFMGSYEQYF.

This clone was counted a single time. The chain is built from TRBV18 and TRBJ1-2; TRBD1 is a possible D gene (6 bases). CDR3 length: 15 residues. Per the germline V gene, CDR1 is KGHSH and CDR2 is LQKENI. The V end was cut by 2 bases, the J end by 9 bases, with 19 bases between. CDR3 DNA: TGTGCCAGCTCACCAAGTAGACAACAGGGAAGGAGCTACACCTTC. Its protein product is CASSPSRQQGRSYTF.

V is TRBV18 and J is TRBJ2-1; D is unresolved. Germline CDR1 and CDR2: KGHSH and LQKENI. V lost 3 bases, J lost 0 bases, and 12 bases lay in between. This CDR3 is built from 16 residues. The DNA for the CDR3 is TGTGCCAGCTCACCCCGGAACCCTAGCTCCTACAATGAGCAGTTCTTC. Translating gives CASSPRNPSSYNEQFF.

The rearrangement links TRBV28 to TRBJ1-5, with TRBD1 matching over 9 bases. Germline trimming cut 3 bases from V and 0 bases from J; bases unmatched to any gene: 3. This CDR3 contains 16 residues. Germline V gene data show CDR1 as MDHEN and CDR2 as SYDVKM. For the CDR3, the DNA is TGTGCCAGCAGTTTGGGGACAGGGACTAGCAATCAGCCCCAGCATTTT. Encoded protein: CASSLGTGTSNQPQHF.

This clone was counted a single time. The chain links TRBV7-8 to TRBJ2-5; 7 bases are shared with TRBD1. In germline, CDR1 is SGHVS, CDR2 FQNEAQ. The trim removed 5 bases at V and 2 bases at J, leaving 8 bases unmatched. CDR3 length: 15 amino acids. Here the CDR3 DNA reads TGTGCCAGCAGCCGAAGACAGGGACGACAAGAGACCCAGTACTTC. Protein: CASSRRQGRQETQYF.

The CDR3 protein is CASSRHRGRLNTAPEAFF. The CDR3 nucleotides are TGTGCCAGCAGCCGGCACAGGGGGCGGTTAAATACGGCCCCTGAAGCTTTCTTT. V and J are TRBV7-9 and TRBJ1-1, with 9 bases identical to TRBD1. In germline, CDR1 is SEHNR, CDR2 FQNEAQ (reference sequence). V dropped 5 bases and J dropped 6; count of bases not matched to a gene: 19. The length of the CDR3 is 18 residues.

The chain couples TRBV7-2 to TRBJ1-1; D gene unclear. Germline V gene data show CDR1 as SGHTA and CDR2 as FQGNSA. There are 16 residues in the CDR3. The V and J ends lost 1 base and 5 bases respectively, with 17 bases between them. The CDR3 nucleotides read TGTGCCAGCAGCTTAGAAGGGATGGGAACGGGGACTGAAGCTTTCTTT. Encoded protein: CASSLEGMGTGTEAFF.

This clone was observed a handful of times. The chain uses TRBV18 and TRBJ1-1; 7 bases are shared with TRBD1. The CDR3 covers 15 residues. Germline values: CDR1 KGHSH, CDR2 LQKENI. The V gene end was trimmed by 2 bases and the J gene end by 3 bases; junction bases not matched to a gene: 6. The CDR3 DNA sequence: TGTGCCAGCTCACCAAGGGCGACAGGGCACACTGAAGCTTTCTTT. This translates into CASSPRATGHTEAFF.

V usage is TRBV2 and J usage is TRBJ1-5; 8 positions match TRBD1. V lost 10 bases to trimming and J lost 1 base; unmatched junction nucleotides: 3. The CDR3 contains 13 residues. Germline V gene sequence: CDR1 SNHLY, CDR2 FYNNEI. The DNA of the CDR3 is TGTGCCACCAGACAGGGGAGCAATCAGCCCCAGCATTTT. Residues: CATRQGSNQPQHF. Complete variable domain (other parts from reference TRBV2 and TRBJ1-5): EPEVTQTPSHQVTQMGQEVILRCVPISNHLYFYWYRQILGQKVEFLVSFYNNEISEKSEIFDDQFSVERPDGSNFTLKIRSTKLEDSAMYFCATRQGSNQPQHFGDGTRLSIL.

The CDR3 here is CASSRAGDNEQFF. CDR3 sequence (DNA): TGTGCCAGCAGCAGAGCGGGAGACAATGAGCAGTTCTTC. This chain links TRBV7-2 with TRBJ2-1; 8 positions agree with TRBD2. Germline assignment: CDR1 SGHTA and CDR2 FQGNSA. The length of the CDR3 is 13 residues. V trimming: 5 bases; J trimming: 5 bases; junction bases outside the gene matches: 2. Full variable domain (rest looked up from reference TRBV7-2 and TRBJ2-1): GAGVSQSPSNKVTEKGKDVELRCDPISGHTALYWYRQSLGQGLEFLIYFQGNSAPDKSGLPSDRFSAERTGGSVSTLTIQRTQQEDSAVYLCASSRAGDNEQFFGPGTRLTVL.

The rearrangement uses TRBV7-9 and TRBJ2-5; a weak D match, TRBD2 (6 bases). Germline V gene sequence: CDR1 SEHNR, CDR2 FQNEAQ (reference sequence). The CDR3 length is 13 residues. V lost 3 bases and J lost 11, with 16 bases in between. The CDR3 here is CASSFGGAGEQYF. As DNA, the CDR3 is TGTGCCAGCAGCTTCGGGGGAGCTGGAGAGCAGTACTTC.